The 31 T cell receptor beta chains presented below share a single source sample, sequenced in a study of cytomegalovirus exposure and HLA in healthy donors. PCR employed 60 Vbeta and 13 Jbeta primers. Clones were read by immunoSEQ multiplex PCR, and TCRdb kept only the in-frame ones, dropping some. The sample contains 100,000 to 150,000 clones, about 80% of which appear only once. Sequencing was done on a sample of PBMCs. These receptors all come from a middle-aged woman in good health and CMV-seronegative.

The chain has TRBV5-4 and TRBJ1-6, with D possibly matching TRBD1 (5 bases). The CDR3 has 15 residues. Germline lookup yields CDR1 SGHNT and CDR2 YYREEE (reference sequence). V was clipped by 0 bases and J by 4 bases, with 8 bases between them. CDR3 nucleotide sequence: TGTGCCAGCAGCTTGGAGACAGCGTATAATTCACCCCTCCACTTT. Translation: CASSLETAYNSPLHF.

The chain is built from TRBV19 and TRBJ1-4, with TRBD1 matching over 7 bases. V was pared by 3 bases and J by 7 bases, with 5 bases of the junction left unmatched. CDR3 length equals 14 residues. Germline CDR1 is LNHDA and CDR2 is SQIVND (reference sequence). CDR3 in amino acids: CASSILPGGEKLFF. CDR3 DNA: TGTGCCAGTAGTATTTTACCAGGGGGTGAAAAACTGTTTTTT.

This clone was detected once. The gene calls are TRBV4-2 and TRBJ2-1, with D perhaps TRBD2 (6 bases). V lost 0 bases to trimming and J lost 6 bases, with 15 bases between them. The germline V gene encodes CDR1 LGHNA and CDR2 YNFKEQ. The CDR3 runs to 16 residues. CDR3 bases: TGTGCCAGCAGCCAAGAGGTCGGGAGATCTTCCAATGAGCAGTTCTTC. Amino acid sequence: CASSQEVGRSSNEQFF.

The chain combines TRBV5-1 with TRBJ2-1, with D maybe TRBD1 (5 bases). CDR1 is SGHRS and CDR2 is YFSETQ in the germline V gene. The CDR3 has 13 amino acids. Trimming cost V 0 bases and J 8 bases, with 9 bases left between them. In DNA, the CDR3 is TGCGCCAGCAGCTTGGCTCAGGGTGATGAGCAGTTCTTC. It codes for CASSLAQGDEQFF.

The CDR3: CTSSQAAGLSNQPQHF. The DNA for the CDR3 is TGCACCAGCAGCCAAGCGGCAGGTCTTAGCAATCAGCCCCAGCATTTT. The chain joins TRBV1 to TRBJ1-5; whether TRBD1, the table's D call, matches the DNA was not checked. TRBV1 is tagged as a pseudogene. The length of the CDR3 is 16 residues.

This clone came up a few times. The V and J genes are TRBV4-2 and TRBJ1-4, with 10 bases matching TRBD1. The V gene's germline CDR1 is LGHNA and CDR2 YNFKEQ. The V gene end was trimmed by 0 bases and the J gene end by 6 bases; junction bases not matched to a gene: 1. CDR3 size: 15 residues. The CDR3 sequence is CASSQDGTGDEKLFF. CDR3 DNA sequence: TGTGCCAGCAGCCAAGACGGGACAGGGGATGAAAAACTGTTTTTT.

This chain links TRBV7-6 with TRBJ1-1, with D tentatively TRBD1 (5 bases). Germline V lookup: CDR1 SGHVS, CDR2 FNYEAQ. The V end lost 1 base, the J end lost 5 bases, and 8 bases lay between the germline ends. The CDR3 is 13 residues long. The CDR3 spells CASSLGGRTEAFF. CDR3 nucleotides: TGTGCCAGCAGCTTAGGGGGGAGGACTGAAGCTTTCTTT.

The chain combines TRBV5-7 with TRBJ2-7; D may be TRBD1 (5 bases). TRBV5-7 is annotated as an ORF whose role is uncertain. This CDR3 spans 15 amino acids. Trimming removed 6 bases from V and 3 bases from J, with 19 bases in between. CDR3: CASILTERPHYEQYF. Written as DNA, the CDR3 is TGTGCCAGCATCCTGACAGAACGACCTCACTACGAGCAGTACTTC.

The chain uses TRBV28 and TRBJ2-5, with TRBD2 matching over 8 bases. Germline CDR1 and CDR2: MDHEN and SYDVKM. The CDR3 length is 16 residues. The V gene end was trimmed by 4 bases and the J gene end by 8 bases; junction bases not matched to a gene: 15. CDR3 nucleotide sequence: TGTGCCAGCAGTTCCCCGGGACTAGAGGGGGGGGGTACCCAGTACTTC. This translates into CASSSPGLEGGGTQYF.

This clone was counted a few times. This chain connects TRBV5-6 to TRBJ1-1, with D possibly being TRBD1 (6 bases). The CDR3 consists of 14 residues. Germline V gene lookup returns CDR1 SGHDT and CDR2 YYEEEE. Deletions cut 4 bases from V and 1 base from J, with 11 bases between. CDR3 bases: TGTGCCAGCAGCAGTGAGACAGGGAACACTGAAGCTTTCTTT. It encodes CASSSETGNTEAFF. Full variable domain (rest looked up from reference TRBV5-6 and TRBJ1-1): DAGVTQSPTHLIKTRGQQVTLRCSPKSGHDTVSWYQQALGQGPQFIFQYYEEEERQRGNFPDRFSGHQFPNYSSELNVNALLLGDSALYLCASSSETGNTEAFFGQGTRLTVV.

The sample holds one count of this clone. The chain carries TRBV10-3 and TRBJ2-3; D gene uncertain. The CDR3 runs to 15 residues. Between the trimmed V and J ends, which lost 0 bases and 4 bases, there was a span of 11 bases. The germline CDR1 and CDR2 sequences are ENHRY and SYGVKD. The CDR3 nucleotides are TGTGCCATCAGTGAGTCAGACACCGTGGCAGATACGCAGTATTTT. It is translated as CAISESDTVADTQYF.

The CDR3 DNA sequence: TGTGCCAGCAGTTTACGGCTAGCGGGAGGTGAGCAGTACTTC. It encodes CASSLRLAGGEQYF. V and J are TRBV28 and TRBJ2-7; 11 bases agree with TRBD2. The CDR3 has 14 residues. The germline V gene has CDR1 MDHEN and CDR2 SYDVKM. J gave up 7 bases and V 2 bases, and 4 bases lay outside the gene matches.

The CDR3 bases are TGTGCCAGCAGTCTTAGCGGGCCGATCCCCTACGAGCAGTACTTC. As protein: CASSLSGPIPYEQYF. The chain employs TRBV7-2 and TRBJ2-7, with TRBD2 matching 7 bases. Germline lookup yields CDR1 SGHTA and CDR2 FQGNSA. The trim removed 6 bases at V and 2 bases at J, leaving 10 bases unmatched. The CDR3 length is 15 residues. Together with reference TRBV7-2 and TRBJ2-7, the CDR3 gives the full variable domain: GAGVSQSPSNKVTEKGKDVELRCDPISGHTALYWYRQSLGQGLEFLIYFQGNSAPDKSGLPSDRFSAERTGGSVSTLTIQRTQQEDSAVYLCASSLSGPIPYEQYFGPGTRLTVT.

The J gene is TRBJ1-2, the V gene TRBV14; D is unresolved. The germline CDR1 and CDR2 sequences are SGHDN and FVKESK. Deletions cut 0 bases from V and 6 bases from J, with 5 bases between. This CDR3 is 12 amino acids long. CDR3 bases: TGTGCCAGCAGCCAAGATGGCAATGGCTACACCTTC. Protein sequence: CASSQDGNGYTF.

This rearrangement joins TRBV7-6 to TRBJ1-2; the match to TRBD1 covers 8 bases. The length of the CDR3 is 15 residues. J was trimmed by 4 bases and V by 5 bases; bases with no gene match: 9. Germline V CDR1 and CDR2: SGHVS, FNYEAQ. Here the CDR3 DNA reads TGTGCCAGCAGCAACTTACCGGGACAGGTCTATGGCTACACCTTC. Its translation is CASSNLPGQVYGYTF.

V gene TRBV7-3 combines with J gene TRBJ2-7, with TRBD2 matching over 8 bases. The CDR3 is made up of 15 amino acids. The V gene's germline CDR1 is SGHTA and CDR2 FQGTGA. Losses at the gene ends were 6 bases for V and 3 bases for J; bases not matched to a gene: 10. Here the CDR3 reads CASRPGGFGVYEQYF. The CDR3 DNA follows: TGTGCCAGCAGACCGGGGGGGTTTGGAGTCTACGAGCAGTACTTC.

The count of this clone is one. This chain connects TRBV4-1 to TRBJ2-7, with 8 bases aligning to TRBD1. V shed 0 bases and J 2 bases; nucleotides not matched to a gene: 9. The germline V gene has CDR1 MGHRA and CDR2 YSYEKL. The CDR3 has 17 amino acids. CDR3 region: CASSQDPPTGATYEQYF. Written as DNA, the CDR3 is TGCGCCAGCAGCCAAGATCCCCCGACAGGGGCGACCTACGAGCAGTACTTC.

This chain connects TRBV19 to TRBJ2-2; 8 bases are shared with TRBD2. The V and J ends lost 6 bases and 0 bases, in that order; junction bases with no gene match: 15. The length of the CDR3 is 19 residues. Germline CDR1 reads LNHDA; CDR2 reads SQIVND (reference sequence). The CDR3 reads CASSSTLAGKSSNTGELFF. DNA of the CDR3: TGTGCCAGTAGCTCAACCTTAGCGGGGAAGTCCTCGAACACCGGGGAGCTGTTTTTT.

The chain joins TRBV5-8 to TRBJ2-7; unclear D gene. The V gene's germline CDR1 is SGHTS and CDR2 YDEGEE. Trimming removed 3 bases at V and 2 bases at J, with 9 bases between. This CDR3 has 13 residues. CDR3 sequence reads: CASSSTGAYEQYF. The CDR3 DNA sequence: TGTGCCAGCAGCTCTACGGGTGCCTACGAGCAGTACTTC.

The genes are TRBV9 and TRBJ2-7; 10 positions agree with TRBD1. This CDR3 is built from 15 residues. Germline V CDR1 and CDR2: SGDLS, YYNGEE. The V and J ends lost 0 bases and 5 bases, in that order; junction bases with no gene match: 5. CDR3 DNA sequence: TGTGCCAGCAGCGTAGGGGGGACAGGGGCCCACGAGCAGTACTTC. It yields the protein CASSVGGTGAHEQYF.

In DNA form, the CDR3 reads TGTGCCAGCAGCCAAGATCTAGGCGAGCAGTTCTTC. It translates to CASSQDLGEQFF. The gene calls are TRBV4-2 and TRBJ2-1, with no clear D. The CDR3 totals 12 residues. Germline CDR1 is LGHNA and CDR2 is YNFKEQ. With 0 bases removed from V and 10 bases from J, the gap between germline ends came to 7 bases.

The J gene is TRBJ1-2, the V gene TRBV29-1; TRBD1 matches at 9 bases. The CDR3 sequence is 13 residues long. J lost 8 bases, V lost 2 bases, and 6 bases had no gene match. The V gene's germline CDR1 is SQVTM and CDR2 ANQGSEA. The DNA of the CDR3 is TGCAGCGTTGAAAGGGACAGGGTCTGGGGCTACACCTTC. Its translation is CSVERDRVWGYTF.

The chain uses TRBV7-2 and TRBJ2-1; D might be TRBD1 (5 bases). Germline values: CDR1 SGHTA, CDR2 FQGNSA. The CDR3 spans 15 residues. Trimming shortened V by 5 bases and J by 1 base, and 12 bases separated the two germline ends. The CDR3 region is CASSPRRQSYNEQFF. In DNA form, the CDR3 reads TGTGCCAGCAGCCCCCGCCGACAGTCCTACAATGAGCAGTTCTTC.

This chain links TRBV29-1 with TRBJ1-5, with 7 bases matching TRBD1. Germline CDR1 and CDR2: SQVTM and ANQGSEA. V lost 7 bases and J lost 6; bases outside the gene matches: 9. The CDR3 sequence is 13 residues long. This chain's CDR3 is CSAGDRVGQPQHF. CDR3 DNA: TGCAGCGCCGGCGACAGGGTTGGTCAGCCCCAGCATTTT.

In DNA, the CDR3 is TGTGCCAGCAGCGGGCGGGAGAGGACAGATACGCAGTATTTT. Amino acid sequence: CASSGRERTDTQYF. The chain recombines TRBV9 with TRBJ2-3; 7 nucleotides line up with TRBD2. CDR3 length: 14 amino acids. J was trimmed by 3 bases and V by 3 bases; bases with no gene match: 4. Germline-derived CDR1 and CDR2 are SGDLS and YYNGEE.

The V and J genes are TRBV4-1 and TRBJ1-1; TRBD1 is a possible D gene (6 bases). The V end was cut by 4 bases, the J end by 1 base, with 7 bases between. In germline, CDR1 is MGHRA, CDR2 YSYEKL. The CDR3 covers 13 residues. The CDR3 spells CASSPGQNTEAFF. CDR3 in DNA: TGCGCCAGCAGCCCGGGACAGAACACTGAAGCTTTCTTT.

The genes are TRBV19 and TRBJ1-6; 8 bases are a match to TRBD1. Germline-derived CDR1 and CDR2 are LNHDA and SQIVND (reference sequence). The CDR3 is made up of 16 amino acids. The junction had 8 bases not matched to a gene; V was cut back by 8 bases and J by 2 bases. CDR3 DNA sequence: TGTGCCAGTTCCGGACAGGGTGGGGCCTATAATTCACCCCTCCACTTT. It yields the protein CASSGQGGAYNSPLHF.

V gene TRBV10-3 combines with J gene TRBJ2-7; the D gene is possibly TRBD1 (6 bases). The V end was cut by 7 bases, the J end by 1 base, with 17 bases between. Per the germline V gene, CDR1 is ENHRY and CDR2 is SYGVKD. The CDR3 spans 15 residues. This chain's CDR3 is CAINPGTFSSYEQYF. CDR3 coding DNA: TGTGCCATCAATCCCGGGACATTCAGTTCCTACGAGCAGTACTTC.

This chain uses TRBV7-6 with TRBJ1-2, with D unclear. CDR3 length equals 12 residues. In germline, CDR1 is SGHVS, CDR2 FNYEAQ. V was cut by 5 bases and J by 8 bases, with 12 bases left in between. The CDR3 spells CASSPGGSGYTF. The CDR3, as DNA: TGTGCCAGCAGCCCTGGAGGGTCCGGCTACACCTTC.

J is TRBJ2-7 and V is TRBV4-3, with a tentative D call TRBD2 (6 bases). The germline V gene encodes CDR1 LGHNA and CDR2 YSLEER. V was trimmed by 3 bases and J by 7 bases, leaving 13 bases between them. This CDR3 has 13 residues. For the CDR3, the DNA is TGCGCCAGCAGCCAGGAGGGTTTGGGAGAGCAGTACTTC. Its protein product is CASSQEGLGEQYF.

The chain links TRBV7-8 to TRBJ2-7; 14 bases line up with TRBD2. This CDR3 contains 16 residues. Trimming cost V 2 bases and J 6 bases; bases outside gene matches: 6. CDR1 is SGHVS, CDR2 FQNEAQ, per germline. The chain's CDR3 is CASSLTTGTSGSEQYF. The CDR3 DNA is TGTGCCAGCAGCTTAACAACCGGGACTAGCGGGAGCGAGCAGTACTTC.